These 8 T cell receptor beta chains were all obtained from the same sample, sequenced in a study of cytomegalovirus exposure and HLA in healthy donors. The PCR had 60 Vbeta and 13 Jbeta primers. Sequencing used immunoSEQ multiplex PCR; TCRdb keeps in-frame clones, though not all of them. The profile shows about 90,000 clones, around 77% of them singletons. The sequenced sample consisted of PBMCs. The source is a boy younger than 18 in good health and CMV-seronegative.

The rearrangement uses TRBV6-1 and TRBJ1-1; perhaps TRBD1 as D (5 bases). CDR1 and CDR2 from the germline V gene are MNHNS and SASEGT. CDR3 length: 15 amino acids. V lost 7 bases and J 6 bases, leaving 21 bases between the germline ends. This chain's CDR3 is CASNHPREGFPEAFF. DNA of the CDR3: TGTGCCAGCAACCACCCAAGGGAGGGGTTTCCTGAAGCTTTCTTT.

The sample holds a few counts of this clone. The chain joins TRBV28 to TRBJ2-5, with 7 bases matching TRBD2. Per germline, CDR1 MDHEN and CDR2 SYDVKM. The CDR3 runs to 15 residues. Trimming removed 4 bases from V and 4 bases from J; junction bases left unmatched: 9. The CDR3 coding sequence is TGTGCCAGCAGTTCTGGCGGGAGTTCTAGAGAGACCCAGTACTTC. Protein product: CASSSGGSSRETQYF.

The J gene is TRBJ1-2, the V gene TRBV7-2; TRBD1 is a possible D gene (6 bases). V lost 1 base and J lost 0, with 12 bases in between. The CDR3 is 16 residues long. In germline, CDR1 is SGHTA, CDR2 FQGNSA. The CDR3 coding sequence is TGTGCCAGCAGCTTAGGGACAGCTCCAACTAACTATGGCTACACCTTC. Translation gives CASSLGTAPTNYGYTF.

This chain links TRBV4-3 with TRBJ1-4; 7 nucleotides line up with TRBD1. This CDR3 region has 15 residues. The ends lost 5 bases at V and 11 bases at J; junction bases unmatched: 14. CDR1 is LGHNA, CDR2 YSLEER, per germline. The CDR3 DNA follows: TGCGCCAGCAGCTCGGACCGGGACAGCTATGGGAAACTGTTTTTT. Translation: CASSSDRDSYGKLFF.

This clone has only one observation. The gene calls are TRBV27 and TRBJ2-5; D gene unclear. The CDR3 covers 13 residues. Trimming took 6 bases from V and 0 from J, leaving 8 bases between them. Per the germline V gene, CDR1 is MNHEY and CDR2 is SMNVEV (reference sequence). CDR3 residues: CASSNYYQETQYF. DNA for the CDR3: TGTGCCAGCAGCAACTACTACCAAGAGACCCAGTACTTC.

The rearrangement joins TRBV5-1 to TRBJ1-2; the match to TRBD1 covers 9 bases. V lost 2 bases, J lost 8 bases, and 7 bases stayed unmatched. The CDR3 contains 14 residues. The germline gives CDR1 SGHRS, CDR2 YFSETQ. As DNA, the CDR3 is TGCGCCAGCAGCTTAACACAGGGGGCTGAAGGCTACACCTTC. Protein: CASSLTQGAEGYTF.

The chain has TRBV10-1 and TRBJ2-7; TRBD1 aligns across 10 bases. The CDR3 sequence is 14 residues long. V lost 5 bases to trimming and J lost 5 bases; unmatched junction nucleotides: 6. CDR1 is WNHNN and CDR2 is SYGVQD in the germline V gene (reference sequence). The CDR3 bases are TGCGCCAGCAGTAGGACAGGGGGAAGCGACGAGCAGTACTTC. Residues: CASSRTGGSDEQYF.

In its sample, this clone was seen once. The gene calls are TRBV28 and TRBJ1-5; D remains ambiguous. Trimming removed 3 bases at V and 3 bases at J, with 6 bases between. The V gene's germline CDR1 is MDHEN and CDR2 SYDVKM. This CDR3 region has 13 residues. CDR3 in amino acids: CASSFIANQPQHF. The CDR3 DNA sequence: TGTGCCAGCAGTTTCATAGCCAATCAGCCCCAGCATTTT.